This record covers a single T cell receptor (beta chain). This record comes from a study of blood T cell repertoires in COVID-19. Study background: The study drew acute and convalescent COVID-19 samples from the United States, Italy and Spain.

Original analysis: The authors estimated nucleated cell counts from reference gene primer amplification. Clones were sequenced by immunoSEQ multiplex PCR, and TCRdb holds only the in-frame ones, with some missing. That table gives V, J and clone size, and the DNA gave D and trimming. This table has approximately 440,000 clones, 90% appearing once. The study assigned cohorts using participant-reported clinical history. Germline CDR1 is ENHRY and CDR2 is SYGVKD. V was clipped by 4 bases and J by 4 bases, with 14 bases between them. The CDR3 contains 15 residues. The receptor was derived from a man younger than 35 who had recovered from COVID-19. The chain links TRBV10-3 to TRBJ1-3; D is unclear. Sample: PBMCs or T cells enriched from blood (not recorded which). DNA of the CDR3: TGTGCCATCAGTGTCGGAGCCTTTCTGGGAAACACCATATATTTT. Protein sequence: CAISVGAFLGNTIYF.